Sequencing of this T cell receptor beta chain was carried out in a study of read filtering for tumor transcriptome and immune sequencing. Looking at the study overall: Patients were 16 to 20 male and 11 to 15 female, mean age approximately 60 years, range about 47 to 85.

As for this clonotype: The antigen is undetermined. The junction departs from germline at one end; a sequencing error may be responsible.

The CDR3 contains 16 residues. Per germline, CDR1 SGHTA and CDR2 FQGNSA. Molecular barcoded adaptors covering alpha/delta and beta/gamma chains were used on 400 to 450 ng RNA. From the reads, TCRdb called clonotypes with MiXCR, one entry per CDR3 protein. The sample holds fewer than 30,000 distinct CDR3 sequences, around 20% seen once. Notes on the study in general: Roughly 82% of IR-seq clonotypes had a single read, yet these held 3% to 4% of reads. IR-seq and RNA-seq agreed better without single-read clonotypes.

V usage is TRBV7-2 and J usage is TRBJ1-5; no definite D call. The sample was a population of CD138-negative cells sorted from bone marrow. The TCR was taken from a donor at least 40 years old with multiple myeloma. DNA for the CDR3: TGCGCCAGCAGCTTTCGACAAATTAATAGCAGTCAGCCCCAGCATTTT. Amino acids: CASSFRQINSSQPQHF.